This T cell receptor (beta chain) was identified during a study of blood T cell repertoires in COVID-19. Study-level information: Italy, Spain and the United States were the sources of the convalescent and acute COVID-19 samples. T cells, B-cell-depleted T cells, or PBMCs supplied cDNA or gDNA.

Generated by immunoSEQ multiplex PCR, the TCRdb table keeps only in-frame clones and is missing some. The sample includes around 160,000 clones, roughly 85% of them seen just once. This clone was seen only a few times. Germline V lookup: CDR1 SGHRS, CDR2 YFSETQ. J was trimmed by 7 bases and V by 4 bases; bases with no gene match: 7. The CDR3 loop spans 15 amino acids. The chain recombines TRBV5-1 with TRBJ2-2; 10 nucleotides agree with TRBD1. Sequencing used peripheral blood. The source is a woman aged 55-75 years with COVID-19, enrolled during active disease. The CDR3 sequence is CASSRETGGIGELFF. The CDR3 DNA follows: TGCGCCAGCAGCCGGGAGACAGGGGGCATCGGGGAGCTGTTTTTT.